The 26 T cell receptor beta chains below all came from one sample that was sequenced in a study of T cell repertoires in cytomegalovirus infection. From the reads, TCRdb called clonotypes with MiXCR, one entry per CDR3 protein. The sample lists about 600,000 distinct CDR3 sequences, approximately 24% occurring once. The specimen was CD8+ T cells from PBMCs. Source of these receptors: a human donor in good health (CMV status not recorded). Some clones in this sample may be carry-over from other donors' samples.

The CDR3 DNA reads as TGCAGCGTTGAGAGACGATATGGCTACACCTTC. The encoded protein is CSVERRYGYTF. The rearrangement uses TRBV29-1 and TRBJ1-2; D gene uncertain. Trimming removed 3 bases from V and 5 bases from J, with 7 bases in between. The germline V gene has CDR1 SQVTM and CDR2 ANQGSEA. The CDR3 extends over 11 amino acids.

This chain connects TRBV14 to TRBJ1-5; no definite D call. CDR3 length: 14 amino acids. Germline V gene lookup returns CDR1 SGHDN and CDR2 FVKESK. V was shortened by 0 bases and J by 4 bases, with 7 bases between the two germline ends. The CDR3 sequence is CASSQEGINQPQHF. The CDR3 nucleotides read TGTGCCAGCAGCCAAGAGGGGATTAATCAGCCCCAGCATTTT.

The table lists this clonotype with many counts. The V and J genes are TRBV7-8 and TRBJ1-1, with D hard to call. Germline CDR1 is SGHVS and CDR2 is FQNEAQ. V lost 5 bases to trimming and J lost 11 bases, with 18 bases between them. This CDR3 is built from 13 residues. The CDR3 DNA follows: TGTGCCAGCAGCCCGAGAGGGCAGCCACGGGCTTTCTTT. Protein: CASSPRGQPRAFF.

Remarks on this clonotype: A much larger clone lies one base from this, so it may be a read error. The rearrangement uses TRBV28 and TRBJ2-7; TRBD2 aligns across 8 bases. Trimming removed 6 bases from V and 4 bases from J; junction bases left unmatched: 8. This CDR3 has 14 residues. From germline, CDR1 is MDHEN and CDR2 SYDVKM. CDR3 region: CASSPGLVGYEQYV. The CDR3 DNA is TGTGCCAGCAGCCCGGGACTAGTGGGGTACGAGCAGTACGTC.

This clonotype was detected a few times. The rearrangement joins TRBV10-3 to TRBJ1-1; TRBD1 is a possible D gene (6 bases). The germline V gene encodes CDR1 ENHRY and CDR2 SYGVKD. The CDR3 is 16 amino acids. V was clipped by 0 bases and J by 3 bases, with 14 bases between them. In DNA form, the CDR3 reads TGTGCCATCAGTGAGTCCCAAACAGGGTGGGACACTGAAGCTTTCTTT. It codes for CAISESQTGWDTEAFF.

This rearrangement joins TRBV5-1 to TRBJ2-7; D is unresolved. Trimming stripped 7 bases from V and 7 bases from J, with 6 bases between. The CDR3 is 9 amino acids. The germline CDR1 and CDR2 sequences are SGHRS and YFSETQ. In nucleotides, the CDR3 is TGCGCCAGCCCCTTGGAGCAGTACGTC. Encoded protein: CASPLEQYV.

CDR3 in DNA: TGCAGCGTTATACTGGTGGGGCAAGCTTTCTTT. It yields the protein CSVILVGQAFF. The J gene is TRBJ1-1, the V gene TRBV29-1; a weak D match, TRBD1 (5 bases). Germline CDR1 is SQVTM and CDR2 is ANQGSEA. Trimming removed 5 bases at V and 9 bases at J, with 13 bases between. The CDR3 runs to 11 residues. Full variable domain (missing parts from reference TRBV29-1 and TRBJ1-1): SAVISQKPSRDICQRGTSLTIQCQVDSQVTMMFWYRQQPGQSLTLIATANQGSEATYESGFVIDKFPISRPNLTFSTLTVSNMSPEDSSIYLCSVILVGQAFFGQGTRLTVV.

The chain uses TRBV20-1 and TRBJ2-1; 9 bases match TRBD2. J gave up 3 bases and V 3 bases, and 6 bases lay outside the gene matches. Germline V gives CDR1 DFQATT, CDR2 SNEGSKA (reference sequence). CDR3 length: 15 residues. The DNA for the CDR3 is TGCAGTGCTAGTGGCGCTAGCGGGGTCTACAATGAGCAGTTCTTC. Protein: CSASGASGVYNEQFF.

This clonotype was detected once. The genes are TRBV10-3 and TRBJ1-2, with D possibly matching TRBD1 (5 bases). This CDR3 region has 14 residues. V shed 4 bases and J shed 1 base, with 10 bases lying between them. Per germline, CDR1 ENHRY and CDR2 SYGVKD. CDR3 loop: CAISGIGDNYGYTF. CDR3 sequence (DNA): TGTGCCATCAGTGGGATAGGGGATAACTATGGCTACACCTTC.

This clonotype was counted many times. The gene calls are TRBV28 and TRBJ2-1; 9 nucleotides line up with TRBD1. The germline CDR1 and CDR2 sequences are MDHEN and SYDVKM. The CDR3 extends over 15 amino acids. V was clipped by 5 bases and J by 7 bases; unmatched bases: 9. CDR3 nucleotide sequence: TGTGCCAGCAGTGCGAACAGGGGGCCCGCTAATGAGCAGTTCTTC. Encoded protein: CASSANRGPANEQFF.

In regard to this clonotype: A much larger clone is a single base away; this may be a read error. The chain recombines TRBV7-2 with TRBJ2-5, with TRBD1 identical over 7 bases. Germline V gene lookup returns CDR1 SGHTA and CDR2 FQGNSA. The length of the CDR3 is 15 residues. After removal of 8 bases from V and 3 bases from J, the junction contained 12 bases not matched to a gene. The CDR3 DNA sequence: TGTGCCAGCCGCCCGCTGGGACAGAGAGAAGAGACCCAGTACTTC. It specifies CASRPLGQREETQYF.

This clonotype showed up just a few times. The chain uses TRBV7-3 and TRBJ2-1; tentative D call: TRBD1 (5 bases). Per the germline V gene, CDR1 is SGHTA and CDR2 is FQGTGA. Trimming took off 5 bases at V and 10 bases at J, with 12 bases between the two ends. This CDR3 is 12 amino acids long. The chain's CDR3 is CASSQGSEEQFF. The CDR3 DNA follows: TGTGCCAGCAGCCAGGGATCAGAAGAGCAGTTCTTC.

This clonotype has only one observation. CDR3 sequence reads: CASSYSPESYEQYV. The CDR3 coding sequence is TGTGCCAGCAGTTACTCACCGGAGAGCTACGAGCAGTACGTC. The V and J genes are TRBV6-2 or TRBV6-3 and TRBJ2-7; D gene ambiguous. Germline values: CDR1 MNHEY, CDR2 SVGEGT. The CDR3 contains 14 residues. The V end was cut by 0 bases, the J end by 3 bases, with 9 bases between.

J is TRBJ2-3 and V is TRBV7-3; D uncertain. The ends were cut back, 2 bases at V and 2 bases at J, with 8 bases in the middle. CDR1 SGHTA and CDR2 FQGTGA come from the germline V gene. This CDR3 is 14 amino acids long. The CDR3, as DNA: TGTGCCAGCAGCTTATCGACACCCACAGATACGCAGTATTTT. Translated, it gives CASSLSTPTDTQYF.

With respect to this clonotype: A much more abundant neighbour one base away suggests this may be a read error. The chain uses TRBV7-6 and TRBJ1-1; D is perhaps TRBD1 (5 bases). Germline V gives CDR1 SGHVS, CDR2 FNYEAQ. The CDR3 runs to 13 residues. The CDR3 coding sequence is TGTGCCAGGAGCTTAGCGGACGGGGGTGAAGCTTTCTTT. Protein: CARSLADGGEAFF.

This clonotype was recorded a few times. This chain links TRBV7-9 with TRBJ1-2; 7 nucleotides agree with TRBD1. The CDR3 extends over 12 amino acids. Germline trimming cut 6 bases from V and 6 bases from J; bases unmatched to any gene: 4. CDR1 SEHNR and CDR2 FQNEAQ come from the germline V gene (reference sequence). This CDR3 is CASRGGKDGYTF. The CDR3, as DNA: TGTGCCAGCAGAGGGGGCAAGGATGGCTACACCTTC.

V gene TRBV5-1 combines with J gene TRBJ2-7; 8 positions agree with TRBD1. The CDR3 covers 15 residues. From germline, CDR1 is SGHRS and CDR2 YFSETQ. Germline trimming cut 3 bases from V and 3 bases from J; bases unmatched to any gene: 8. CDR3 region: CASSYGTGLGYEQYF. The CDR3, as DNA: TGCGCCAGCAGCTATGGGACAGGACTCGGCTACGAGCAGTACTTC. The full variable domain, completed using reference TRBV5-1 and TRBJ2-7, is KAGVTQTPRYLIKTRGQQVTLSCSPISGHRSVSWYQQTPGQGLQFLFEYFSETQRNKGNFPGRFSGRQFSNSRSEMNVSTLELGDSALYLCASSYGTGLGYEQYFGPGTRLTVT.

The chain's CDR3 is CAIHGRQGEVAGRKQFF. In DNA form, the CDR3 reads TGTGCCATCCACGGGAGACAGGGGGAAGTTGCGGGGCGGAAGCAGTTCTTC. The chain has TRBV6-2 or TRBV6-3 and TRBJ2-1; 9 bases line up with TRBD1. The V gene's germline CDR1 is MNHEY and CDR2 SVGEGT. V was pared by 10 bases and J by 11 bases, with 24 bases of the junction left unmatched. The CDR3 covers 17 residues.

This clonotype was counted ten times or more. The genes are TRBV2 and TRBJ2-7, with D perhaps matching TRBD1 (5 bases). Germline CDR1 is SNHLY and CDR2 is FYNNEI. CDR3 size: 13 residues. The V end was cut by 6 bases, the J end by 4 bases, with 13 bases between. This CDR3 is CASRRGQMYEQYV. CDR3 in DNA: TGTGCCAGCAGGCGCGGACAAATGTACGAGCAGTACGTC.

The rearrangement uses TRBV6-6 and TRBJ1-1, with a possible D match to TRBD1 (6 bases). The CDR3 runs 16 residues. The V gene lost 4 bases and the J gene lost 2 bases, with 17 bases spanning the gap. Per germline, CDR1 MNHNY and CDR2 SVGAGI (reference sequence). The CDR3 protein is CASSSPPAGQNTEAFF. CDR3 bases: TGTGCCAGCAGTTCCCCACCCGCGGGACAAAACACTGAAGCTTTCTTT.

As regards this clonotype: With a much larger clone just one base away, this may be a read error. The V call is TRBV7-2, the J call TRBJ2-2; 11 bases are shared with TRBD1. The CDR3 runs to 13 residues. Germline V gene lookup returns CDR1 SGHTA and CDR2 FQGNSA. The CDR3 spells CATGQGVAGELFF. The CDR3 bases are TGTGCAACGGGACAGGGGGTCGCCGGGGAGCTGTTTTTT. Based on the CDR3 plus reference TRBV7-2 and TRBJ2-2, the full variable domain is GAGVSQSPSNKVTEKGKDVELRCDPISGHTALYWYRQSLGQGLEFLIYFQGNSAPDKSGLPSDRFSAERTGGSVSTLTIQRTQQEDSAVYLCATGQGVAGELFFGEGSRLTVL.

In its sample, this clonotype was seen a few times. The chain uses TRBV9 and TRBJ1-5; perhaps TRBD1 as D (5 bases). V was pared by 3 bases and J by 2 bases, with 18 bases between. Germline loops: CDR1 SGDLS, CDR2 YYNGEE. The CDR3 totals 17 residues. The CDR3: CASSGGGSPGGNQPQHF. The CDR3 bases are TGTGCCAGCAGCGGGGGCGGCAGCCCGGGGGGCAATCAGCCCCAGCATTTT.

The rearrangement uses TRBV10-1 and TRBJ2-7, with D hard to call. The V and J ends lost 3 bases and 5 bases respectively, with 8 bases between them. Germline CDR1 is WNHNN and CDR2 is SYGVQD (reference sequence). This CDR3 is 12 amino acids long. The CDR3 loop reads CASSETEDEQYF. For the CDR3, the DNA is TGCGCCAGCAGTGAAACCGAGGACGAGCAGTACTTC.

This clonotype was seen only a few times. The J gene is TRBJ1-2, the V gene TRBV6-5; 8 positions match TRBD1. CDR1 is MNHEY and CDR2 is SVGAGI in the germline V gene. This CDR3 has 16 residues. Losses at the gene ends were 5 bases for V and 2 bases for J; bases not matched to a gene: 10. The CDR3 is CASSPSRTGKNYGYTF. In nucleotides, the CDR3 is TGTGCCAGCAGTCCGTCCCGGACAGGGAAAAACTATGGCTACACCTTC.

This chain connects TRBV20-1 to TRBJ2-7, with D unresolved. Germline CDR1 reads DFQATT; CDR2 reads SNEGSKA (reference sequence). V was clipped by 0 bases and J by 3 bases, with 9 bases between them. The CDR3 has 13 residues. The CDR3 sequence is CSARDNLVYEQYV. The CDR3 DNA reads TGCAGTGCTAGAGATAACCTCGTCTACGAGCAGTACGTC.

The chain couples TRBV6-5 to TRBJ1-2; the D is unclear. Germline CDR1 is MNHEY and CDR2 is SVGAGI. V gave up 0 bases and J gave up 4 bases, with 18 bases separating them. The CDR3 is made up of 17 amino acids. The CDR3 sequence: CASSYSHIGIGPYGYTF. CDR3 bases: TGTGCCAGCAGTTACTCCCACATAGGTATTGGTCCCTATGGCTACACCTTC.